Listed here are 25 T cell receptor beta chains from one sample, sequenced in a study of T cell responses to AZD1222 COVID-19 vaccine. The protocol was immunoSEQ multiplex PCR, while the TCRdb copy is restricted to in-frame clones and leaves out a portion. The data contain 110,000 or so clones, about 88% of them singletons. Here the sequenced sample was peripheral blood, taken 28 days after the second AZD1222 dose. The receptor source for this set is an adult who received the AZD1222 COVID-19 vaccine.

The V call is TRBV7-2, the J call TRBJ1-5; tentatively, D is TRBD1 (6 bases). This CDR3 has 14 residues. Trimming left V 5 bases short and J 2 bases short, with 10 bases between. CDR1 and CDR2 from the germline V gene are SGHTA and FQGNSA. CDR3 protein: CASSTRQGNQPQHF. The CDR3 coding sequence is TGTGCCAGCAGCACCCGACAGGGCAATCAGCCCCAGCATTTT.

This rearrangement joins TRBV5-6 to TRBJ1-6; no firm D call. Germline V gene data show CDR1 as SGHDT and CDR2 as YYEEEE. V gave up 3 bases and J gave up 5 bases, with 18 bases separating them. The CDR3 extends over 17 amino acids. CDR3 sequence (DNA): TGTGCCAGCAGCTCGGGTCGGGCACTGATTAATAATTCACCCCTCCACTTT. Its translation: CASSSGRALINNSPLHF.

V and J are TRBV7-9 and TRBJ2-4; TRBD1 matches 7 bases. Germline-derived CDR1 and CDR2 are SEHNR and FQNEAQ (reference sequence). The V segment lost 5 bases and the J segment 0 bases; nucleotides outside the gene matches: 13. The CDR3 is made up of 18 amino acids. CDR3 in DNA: TGTGCCAGCAGCGAAGGACAGGACCCGACCGTAGCCAAAAACATTCAGTACTTC. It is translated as CASSEGQDPTVAKNIQYF.

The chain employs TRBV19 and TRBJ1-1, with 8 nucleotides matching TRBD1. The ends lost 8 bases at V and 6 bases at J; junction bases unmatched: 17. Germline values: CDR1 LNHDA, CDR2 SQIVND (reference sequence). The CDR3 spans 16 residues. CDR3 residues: CASGARQGIGWAEAFF. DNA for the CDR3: TGTGCCAGTGGCGCGAGACAGGGGATTGGCTGGGCTGAAGCTTTCTTT.

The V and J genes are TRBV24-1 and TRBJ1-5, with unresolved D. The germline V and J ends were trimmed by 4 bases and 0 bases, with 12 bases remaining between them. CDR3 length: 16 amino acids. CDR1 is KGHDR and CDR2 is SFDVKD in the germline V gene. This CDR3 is CATSESKRYSNQPQHF. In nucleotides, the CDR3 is TGTGCCACCAGTGAGTCGAAGCGATATAGCAATCAGCCCCAGCATTTT.

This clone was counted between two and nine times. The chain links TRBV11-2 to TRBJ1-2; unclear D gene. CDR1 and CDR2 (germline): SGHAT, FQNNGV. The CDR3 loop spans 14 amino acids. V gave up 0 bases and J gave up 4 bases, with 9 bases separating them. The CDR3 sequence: CASSLESATYGYTF. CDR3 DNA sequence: TGTGCCAGCAGCTTAGAATCCGCAACCTATGGCTACACCTTC.

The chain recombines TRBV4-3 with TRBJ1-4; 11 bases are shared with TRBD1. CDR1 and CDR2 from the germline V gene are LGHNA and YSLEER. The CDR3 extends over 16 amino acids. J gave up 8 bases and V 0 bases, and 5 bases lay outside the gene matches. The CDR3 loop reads CASSQDKGQGVEKLFF. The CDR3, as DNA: TGCGCCAGCAGCCAAGATAAGGGACAGGGGGTAGAAAAACTGTTTTTT.

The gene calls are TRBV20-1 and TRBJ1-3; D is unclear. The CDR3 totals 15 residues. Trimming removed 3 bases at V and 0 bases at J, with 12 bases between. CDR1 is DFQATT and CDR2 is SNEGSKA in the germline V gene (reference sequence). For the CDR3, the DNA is TGCAGTGCTAGTGAATCCTCGCTCTCTGGAAACACCATATATTTT. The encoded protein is CSASESSLSGNTIYF.

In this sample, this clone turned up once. The CDR3 is CASSLSSQNIQYF. The CDR3 region has the DNA TGTGCCAGCAGCTTATCATCCCAGAACATTCAGTACTTC. The rearrangement joins TRBV7-3 to TRBJ2-4, with D hard to call. CDR1 and CDR2 (germline): SGHTA, FQGTGA. This CDR3 contains 13 residues. V dropped 2 bases and J dropped 7 bases, with 9 bases sitting between them. The entire variable domain, with the rest obtained from reference TRBV7-3 and TRBJ2-4, is as follows: GAGVSQTPSNKVTEKGKYVELRCDPISGHTALYWYRQSLGQGPEFLIYFQGTGAADDSGLPNDRFFAVRPEGSVSTLKIQRTERGDSAVYLCASSLSSQNIQYFGAGTRLSVL.

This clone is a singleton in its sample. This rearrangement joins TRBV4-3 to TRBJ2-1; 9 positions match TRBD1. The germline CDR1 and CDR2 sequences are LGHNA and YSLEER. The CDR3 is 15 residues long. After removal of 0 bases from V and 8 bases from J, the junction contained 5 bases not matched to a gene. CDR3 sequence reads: CASSQERQGGYEQFF. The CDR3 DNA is TGCGCCAGCAGCCAAGAGAGACAGGGGGGCTATGAGCAGTTCTTC.

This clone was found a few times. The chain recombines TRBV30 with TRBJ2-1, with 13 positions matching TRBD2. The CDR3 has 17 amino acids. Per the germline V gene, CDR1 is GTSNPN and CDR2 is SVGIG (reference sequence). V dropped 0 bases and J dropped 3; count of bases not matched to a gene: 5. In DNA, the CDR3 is TGTGCCTGGAGTGTCTTGACTAGCGGGGGGTTCTACAATGAGCAGTTCTTC. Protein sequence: CAWSVLTSGGFYNEQFF.

As DNA, the CDR3 is TGTGCCAGCAGCTCCCTGATTGGAGAAAAACTGTTTTTT. Translating it yields CASSSLIGEKLFF. The rearrangement links TRBV7-9 to TRBJ1-4; D gene ambiguous. Between the trimmed V and J ends, which lost 4 bases and 8 bases, there was a span of 11 bases. Looked up from germline, CDR1 is SEHNR and CDR2 is FQNEAQ (reference sequence). The CDR3 length is 13 residues.

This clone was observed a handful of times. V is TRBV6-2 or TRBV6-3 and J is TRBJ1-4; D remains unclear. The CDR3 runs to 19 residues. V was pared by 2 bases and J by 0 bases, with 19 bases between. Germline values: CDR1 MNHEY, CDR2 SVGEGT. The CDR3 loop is CASSYPRSSVIATNEKLFF. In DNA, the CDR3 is TGTGCCAGCAGTTACCCGCGGTCGTCTGTGATTGCAACTAATGAAAAACTGTTTTTT.

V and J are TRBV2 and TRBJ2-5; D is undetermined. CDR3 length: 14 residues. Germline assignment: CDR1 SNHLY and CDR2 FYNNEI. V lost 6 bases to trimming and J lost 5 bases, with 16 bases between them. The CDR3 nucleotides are TGTGCCAGCAGCCAGAACCCCGGGCCGGAGACCCAGTACTTC. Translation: CASSQNPGPETQYF.

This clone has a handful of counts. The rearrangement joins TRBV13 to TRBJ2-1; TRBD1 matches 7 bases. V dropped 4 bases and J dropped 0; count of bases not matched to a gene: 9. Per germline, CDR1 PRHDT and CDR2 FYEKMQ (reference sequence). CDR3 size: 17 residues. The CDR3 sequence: CASSSRADRASYNEQFF. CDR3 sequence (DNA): TGTGCCAGCAGCTCACGTGCCGACAGGGCCTCCTACAATGAGCAGTTCTTC.

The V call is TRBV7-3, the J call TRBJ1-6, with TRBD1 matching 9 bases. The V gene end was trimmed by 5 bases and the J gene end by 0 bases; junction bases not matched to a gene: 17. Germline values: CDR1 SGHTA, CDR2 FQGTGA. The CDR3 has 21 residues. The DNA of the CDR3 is TGTGCCAGCAGCCTGGGGGGCGGGACAGGGCCCAAAAGCTCCTATAATTCACCCCTCCACTTT. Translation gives CASSLGGGTGPKSSYNSPLHF.

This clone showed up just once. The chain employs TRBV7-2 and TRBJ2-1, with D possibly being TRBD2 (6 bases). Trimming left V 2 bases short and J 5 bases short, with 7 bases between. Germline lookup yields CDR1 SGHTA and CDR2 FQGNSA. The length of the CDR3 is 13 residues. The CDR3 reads CASSLPSDNEQFF. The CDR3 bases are TGTGCCAGCAGCTTACCTAGCGACAATGAGCAGTTCTTC.

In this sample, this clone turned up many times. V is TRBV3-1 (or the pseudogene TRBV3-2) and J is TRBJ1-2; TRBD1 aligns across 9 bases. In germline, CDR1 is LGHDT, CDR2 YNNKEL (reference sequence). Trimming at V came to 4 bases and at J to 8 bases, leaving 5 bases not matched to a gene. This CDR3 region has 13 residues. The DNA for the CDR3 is TGTGCCAGCAGCCCCCGGGACAGGGAAGGCTACACCTTC. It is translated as CASSPRDREGYTF.

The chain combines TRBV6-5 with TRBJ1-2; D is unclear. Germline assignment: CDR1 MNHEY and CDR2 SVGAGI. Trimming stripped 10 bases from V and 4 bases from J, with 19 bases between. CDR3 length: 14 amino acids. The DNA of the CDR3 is TGTGCCACCGACCTCCCAGGATGGAGCTATGGCTACACCTTC. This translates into CATDLPGWSYGYTF.

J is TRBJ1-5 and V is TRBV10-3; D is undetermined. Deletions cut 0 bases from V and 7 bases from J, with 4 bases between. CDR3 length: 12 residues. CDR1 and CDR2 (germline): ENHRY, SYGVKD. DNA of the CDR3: TGTGCCATCAGTGAGTCGGTGCAGCCCCAGCATTTT. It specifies CAISESVQPQHF.

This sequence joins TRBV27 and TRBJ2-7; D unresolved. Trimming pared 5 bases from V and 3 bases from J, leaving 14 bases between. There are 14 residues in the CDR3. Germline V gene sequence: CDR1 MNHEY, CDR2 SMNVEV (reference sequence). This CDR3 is CASSRHLALYEQYF. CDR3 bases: TGTGCCAGCAGTAGACATTTGGCCCTCTACGAGCAGTACTTC.

The CDR3 DNA follows: TGTGCCAGCAGCGTAGAGACCTCTAATTCACCCCTCCACTTT. Its protein product is CASSVETSNSPLHF. This chain uses TRBV9 with TRBJ1-6; D not resolved. V was cut by 0 bases and J by 6 bases, with 7 bases left in between. From germline, CDR1 is SGDLS and CDR2 YYNGEE. This CDR3 comprises 14 residues.

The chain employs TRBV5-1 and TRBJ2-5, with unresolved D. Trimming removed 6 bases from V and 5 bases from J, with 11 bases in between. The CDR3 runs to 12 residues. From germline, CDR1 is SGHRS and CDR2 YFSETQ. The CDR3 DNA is TGCGCCAGCATGTCCGTACGGGAGACCCAGTACTTC. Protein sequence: CASMSVRETQYF.

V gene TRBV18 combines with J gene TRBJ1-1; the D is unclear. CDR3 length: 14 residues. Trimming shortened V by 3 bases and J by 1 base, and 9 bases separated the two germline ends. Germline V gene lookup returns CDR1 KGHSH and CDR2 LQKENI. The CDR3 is CASSPPGTNTEAFF. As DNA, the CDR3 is TGTGCCAGCTCACCTCCGGGCACGAACACTGAAGCTTTCTTT.

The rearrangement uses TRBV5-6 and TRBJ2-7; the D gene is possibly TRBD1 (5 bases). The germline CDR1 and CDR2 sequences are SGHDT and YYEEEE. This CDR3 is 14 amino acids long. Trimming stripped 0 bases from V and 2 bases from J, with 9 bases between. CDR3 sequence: CASSLVTGPYEQYF. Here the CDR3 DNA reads TGTGCCAGCAGCTTGGTTACAGGCCCCTACGAGCAGTACTTC.